This T cell receptor (beta chain) was observed in a study of T cells after yellow fever vaccination. Study at large: Fractions containing few cells were prepared with SMART-Seq v4 Ultra Low Input.

Regarding this clonotype: No antigen is known for it.

V was shortened by 3 bases and J by 0 bases, with 11 bases between the two germline ends. This CDR3 is built from 15 residues. CDR1 and CDR2 (germline): MGHDK, SYGVNS. A 5'RACE template-switching step, the method used to make TCR cDNA, added a universal primer site and UMIs. TCRdb independently ran MiXCR on the 5' RACE reads; one entry per CDR3 protein. The sample has 450,000 to 600,000 distinct CDR3 sequences; around 17% are singletons. Study conclusions and caveats: Reappearance after the booster was observed for most primary-vaccination clones (96% CD4, approximately 90% CD8).

This chain connects TRBV25-1 to TRBJ2-5; D is possibly TRBD1 or TRBD2 (7 bases each). This clonotype was sampled from a man between 18 and 29 years old who received the YFV17D yellow fever vaccine. The sequencing here drew on PBMCs, taken more than 4 days after the first yellow fever vaccination. The DNA of the CDR3 is TGTGCCAGCAGTGATCAGGGGGGGTACCAAGAGACCCAGTACTTC. Protein sequence: CASSDQGGYQETQYF.